This is a list of T cell receptor beta chains from one sample in a study of blood T cell repertoires in COVID-19. The table came from immunoSEQ multiplex PCR; TCRdb's copy has only in-frame clones and leaves some out. Among approximately 100,000 clones listed, 85% to 90% were seen once. Sequences were obtained from peripheral blood. Receptors were obtained from a human donor with acute or convalescent COVID-19. The donor label of this sample is uncertain. Each CDR3 is given with its conserved first and last residue. The D gene is left open where the match is weak. A row's size may be missing; if present it is once, few, many or a size class.

j_gene | v_gene | d_gene | abundance | CDR3aa | CDR3nt
TRBJ1-3 | TRBV7-8 | TRBD1 | NA | CASSFPTERTGQGRNTIYF | TGTGCCAGCAGCTTTCCCACCGAACGTACCGGACAGGGTAGAAACACCATATATTTT
TRBJ1-4 | TRBV7-9 | TRBD1 | NA | CASSLGTGAEKLFF | TGTGCCAGCAGCTTAGGGACAGGGGCCGAAAAACTGTTTTTT
TRBJ1-5 | TRBV12-3/TRBV12-4 | TRBD1 | NA | CASSFDRAGHF | TGTGCCAGCAGTTTTGACAGGGCCGGACATTTT
TRBJ2-2 | TRBV7-2 | TRBD2 | NA | CASSHASGENTGELFF | TGTGCCAGCAGTCATGCTAGCGGGGAGAACACCGGGGAGCTGTTTTTT
TRBJ2-1 | TRBV27 | TRBD2 | NA | CASSLQPPLAGGRYEQFF | TGTGCCAGCAGTTTGCAACCGCCACTAGCGGGAGGGCGATATGAGCAGTTCTTC
TRBJ2-2 | TRBV24-1 | NA | NA | CATSDWGVMGLTGELFF | TGTGCCACCAGTGATTGGGGGGTTATGGGGCTGACCGGGGAGCTGTTTTTT
TRBJ1-3 | TRBV6-4 | TRBD1 | NA | CASSVRDRGVDTIYF | TGTGCCAGCAGTGTTCGGGACAGGGGAGTGGACACCATATATTTT
TRBJ1-1 | TRBV12-3/TRBV12-4 | NA | NA | CASSQITEAFF | TGTGCCAGCAGCCAAATTACTGAAGCTTTCTTT
TRBJ1-5 | TRBV6-1 | NA | once | CASSEWFSQPQHF | TGTGCCAGCAGTGAATGGTTCAGTCAGCCCCAGCATTTT
TRBJ2-3 | TRBV6-4 | NA | few | CASSDRGNTQYF | TGTGCCAGCAGTGACCGAGGGAATACGCAGTATTTT
TRBJ1-3 | TRBV6-4 | NA | NA | CASRESGTSGNTIYF | TGTGCCAGCAGAGAATCCGGGACATCAGGAAACACCATATATTTT
TRBJ2-3 | TRBV5-1 | NA | NA | CASSLARGTDTQYF | TGCGCCAGCAGCTTGGCCCGAGGCACAGATACGCAGTATTTT
TRBJ1-4 | TRBV15 | TRBD1 | NA | CATSRDRTGLNEKLFF | TGTGCCACCAGCAGAGACAGGACAGGGTTGAATGAAAAACTGTTTTTT
TRBJ1-5 | TRBV10-3 | NA | NA | CAISPREGNQPQHF | TGTGCCATCAGCCCTCGGGAAGGGAATCAGCCCCAGCATTTT
TRBJ1-6 | TRBV9 | NA | NA | CASSVDPGSPLHF | TGTGCCAGCAGCGTAGACCCTGGCTCACCCCTCCACTTT
TRBJ2-3 | TRBV5-6 | NA | NA | CASSLFQAGDTQYF | TGTGCCAGCAGCTTGTTTCAGGCGGGAGATACGCAGTATTTT
TRBJ1-2 | TRBV5-1 | NA | NA | CASSSGQSNYGYTF | TGCGCCAGCAGCTCGGGACAATCTAACTATGGCTACACCTTC
TRBJ1-3 | TRBV6-5 | NA | NA | CASSYSAVTSGNTIYF | TGTGCCAGCAGTTACTCTGCGGTAACCTCTGGAAACACCATATATTTT
TRBJ1-1 | TRBV28 | TRBD1 | once | CASTGTVNTEAFF | TGTGCCAGCACAGGGACAGTGAACACTGAAGCTTTCTTT
TRBJ2-3 | TRBV11-2 | TRBD1 | NA | CASSLTGDRTDTQYF | TGTGCCAGCAGTTTAACAGGGGATCGCACAGATACGCAGTATTTT
TRBJ1-3 | TRBV18 | NA | NA | CASSPNREASGNTIYF | TGTGCCAGCTCACCAAACCGAGAAGCCTCTGGAAACACCATATATTTT
TRBJ2-1 | TRBV5-1 | TRBD1 | NA | CASSEGTGLYNEQFF | TGCGCCAGCAGCGAGGGGACAGGGCTTTACAATGAGCAGTTCTTC
TRBJ1-2 | TRBV19 | NA | NA | CASRERWTALYGYTF | TGTGCCAGTAGAGAAAGATGGACAGCCCTCTATGGCTACACCTTC
TRBJ1-5 | TRBV19 | NA | NA | CASRTTGSDQPQHF | TGTGCCAGTAGGACAACAGGATCTGATCAGCCCCAGCATTTT
TRBJ1-6 | TRBV19 | NA | NA | CASNSMRSGSPLHF | TGTGCCAGTAACAGTATGCGTTCGGGATCACCCCTCCACTTT
TRBJ2-1 | TRBV7-2 | NA | NA | CASSFELGYEQFF | TGTGCCAGCAGCTTCGAGCTAGGCTATGAGCAGTTCTTC
TRBJ2-1 | TRBV27 | NA | NA | CASTTKGGLFNEQFF | TGTGCCAGCACCACCAAGGGGGGGCTCTTCAATGAGCAGTTCTTC
TRBJ2-7 | TRBV18 | TRBD2 | few | CASSPRGPTSDSYEQYF | TGTGCCAGCTCACCAAGGGGACCGACTAGCGACTCCTACGAGCAGTACTTC
TRBJ1-5 | TRBV6-5 | NA | NA | CASSSGRGNQPQHF | TGTGCCAGCAGCTCGGGGAGGGGTAATCAGCCCCAGCATTTT
TRBJ2-7 | TRBV3-1/TRBV3-2 | TRBD2 | once | CASSRGGPYEQYF | TGTGCCAGCAGCCGCGGGGGACCGTACGAGCAGTACTTC
TRBJ1-5 | TRBV18 | TRBD1 | few | CASSPGRGSQPQHF | TGTGCCAGCTCACCTGGCAGGGGGAGTCAGCCCCAGCATTTT
TRBJ2-3 | TRBV3-1/TRBV3-2 | TRBD2 | NA | CASSRRLGEGTDTQYF | TGTGCCAGCAGCCGCCGGTTGGGGGAGGGTACAGATACGCAGTATTTT
TRBJ2-1 | TRBV27 | NA | NA | CASRTLGAGGFDEQFF | TGTGCCAGCAGAACCCTGGGGGCTGGGGGATTCGATGAGCAGTTCTTC
TRBJ2-3 | TRBV4-3 | NA | NA | CASSLEGADTQYF | TGCGCCAGCAGCCTCGAGGGGGCAGATACGCAGTATTTT
TRBJ1-6 | TRBV7-3 | NA | NA | CASSFRGGNSPLHF | TGTGCCAGCAGCTTCCGGGGAGGGAATTCACCCCTCCACTTT
TRBJ1-5 | TRBV28 | NA | NA | CASSRVEYQPQHF | TGTGCCAGCAGTCGCGTGGAGTATCAGCCCCAGCATTTT
TRBJ2-6 | TRBV19 | NA | NA | CASSPELRPLGSGASVLTF | TGTGCCAGTAGTCCCGAACTCCGACCTTTGGGCTCTGGGGCCAGCGTCCTGACTTTC
TRBJ1-5 | TRBV14 | TRBD1 | NA | CASSTETGGSNQPQHF | TGTGCCAGCAGCACAGAGACAGGGGGGAGCAATCAGCCCCAGCATTTT
TRBJ1-5 | TRBV10-3 | TRBD1 | NA | CAISETGGQPQHF | TGTGCCATCAGTGAGACAGGGGGTCAGCCCCAGCATTTT
TRBJ1-2 | TRBV27 | NA | NA | CASSLSPTLPGYTF | TGTGCCAGCAGTTTAAGTCCAACTCTTCCTGGCTACACCTTC
TRBJ2-1 | TRBV6-2/TRBV6-3 | TRBD2 | NA | CASSLKGLARNNEQFF | TGTGCCAGCAGTCTCAAAGGACTAGCGAGAAACAATGAGCAGTTCTTC
TRBJ1-1 | TRBV4-1 | NA | NA | CASSKLDGGNTEAFF | TGCGCCAGCAGTAAATTGGACGGGGGAAACACTGAAGCTTTCTTT
TRBJ1-6 | TRBV27 | NA | NA | CASSFKGTGSMRNSPLHF | TGTGCCAGCAGTTTTAAGGGAACAGGGTCGATGAGGAATTCACCCCTCCACTTT
TRBJ1-2 | TRBV20-1 | TRBD1 | once | CSASDGTGSTGGYTF | TGCAGTGCTAGTGACGGGACAGGGAGCACCGGGGGCTACACCTTC
TRBJ2-7 | TRBV11-1 | NA | NA | CASSLGDYYEQYF | TGTGCCAGCAGCTTAGGTGACTACTACGAGCAGTACTTC
TRBJ2-1 | TRBV25-1 | TRBD2 | NA | CASRLADYNEQFF | TGTGCCAGCAGACTAGCGGACTACAATGAGCAGTTCTTC
TRBJ1-4 | TRBV7-8 | NA | NA | CASSFQPGRGYEKLFF | TGTGCCAGCAGCTTCCAACCGGGTCGAGGGTATGAAAAACTGTTTTTT
TRBJ1-5 | TRBV5-6 | NA | NA | CASSALQGGRDQPQHF | TGTGCCAGCAGCGCCTTACAGGGCGGGAGGGATCAGCCCCAGCATTTT
TRBJ2-1 | TRBV7-2 | TRBD2 | NA | CASSLGTSGGDEQFF | TGTGCCAGCAGCCTAGGGACTAGCGGGGGTGATGAGCAGTTCTTC
TRBJ1-1 | TRBV19 | NA | many | CASIDAQGRMNTEAFF | TGTGCCAGTATCGATGCCCAGGGTCGCATGAACACTGAAGCTTTCTTT
TRBJ2-5 | TRBV4-2 | TRBD2 | NA | CASSQALAGGSKTQYF | TGTGCCAGCAGCCAAGCGCTAGCGGGGGGGTCTAAGACCCAGTACTTC
TRBJ1-1 | TRBV30 | TRBD1 | once | CAWNVQGPEAFF | TGTGCCTGGAACGTACAGGGGCCGGAGGCTTTCTTT